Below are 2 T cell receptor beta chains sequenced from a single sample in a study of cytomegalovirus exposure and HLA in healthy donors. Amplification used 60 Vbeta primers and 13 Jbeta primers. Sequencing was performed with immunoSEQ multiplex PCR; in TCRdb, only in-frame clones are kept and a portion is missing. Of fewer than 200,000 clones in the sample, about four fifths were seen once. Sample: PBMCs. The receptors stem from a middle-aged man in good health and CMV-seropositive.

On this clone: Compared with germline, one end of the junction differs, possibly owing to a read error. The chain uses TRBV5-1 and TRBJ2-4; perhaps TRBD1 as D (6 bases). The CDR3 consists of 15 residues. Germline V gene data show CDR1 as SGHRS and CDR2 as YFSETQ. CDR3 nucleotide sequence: TGCGCCAGCAGCAGCGAACAGGGTTTGAAAAACAGTCAGTACTTC. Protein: CASSSEQGLKNSQYF. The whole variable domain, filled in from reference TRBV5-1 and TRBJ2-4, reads KAGVTQTPRYLIKTRGQQVTLSCSPISGHRSVSWYQQTPGQGLQFLFEYFSETQRNKGNFPGRFSGRQFSNSRSEMNVSTLELGDSALYLCASSSEQGLKNSQYFGAGTRLSVL.

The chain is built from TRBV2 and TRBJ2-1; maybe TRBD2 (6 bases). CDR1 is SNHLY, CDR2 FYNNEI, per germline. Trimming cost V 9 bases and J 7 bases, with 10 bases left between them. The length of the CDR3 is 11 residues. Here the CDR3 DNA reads TGTGCCAGTGGAGGGGTGAATGAGCAGTTCTTC. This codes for CASGGVNEQFF.